Sequencing of this T cell receptor (beta chain) was carried out in a study of CD8+ T cells in alopecia areata. About the research overall: Treated individuals took tofacitinib by mouth, 5 to 10 mg twice daily.

RNA was isolated and reverse transcribed to cDNA, the sequencing template. Assay used: immunoSEQ multiplex PCR; TCRdb lists only in-frame clones, some missing. Among hundreds of thousands of clones listed, roughly 69% were seen once. Findings and limits, study-wide: Among the cells sequenced in scalp samples are also the resident alphabeta T cells of normal skin.

In germline, CDR1 is MNHNS, CDR2 SASEGT. CDR3 size: 14 residues. For this clone: The antigen is undetermined. Sequence at one end of the junction differs from germline and may be a read error.

Lesional scalp tissue (obtained by punch biopsy) and peripheral blood were collected from alopecia areata patients. The receptor was derived from a human donor with alopecia areata. The V gene is TRBV6-1, the J gene TRBJ1-2, with 7 bases that match TRBD1. Sample: CD4+ T cells sorted from blood, taken at week 0. The CDR3 loop reads CASGETGRGAGYTF. CDR3 nucleotide sequence: TGTGCCAGCGGTGAGACAGGGAGGGGCGCGGGCTACACCTTC.